This TCR beta chain was sequenced during a study of cytomegalovirus exposure and HLA in healthy donors (TCRdb year 2017). Regarding the complete study: According to an earlier analysis of a few hundred of the donors, some 180 million T cells yielded roughly 110 million unique TCR beta sequences and about 300 Gb of sequence data. The number of typed donors differed by locus: roughly 629-640 for A, B, C, DRB1 and DQB1; 522 for DQA1; some 590 for DPA1; and roughly 490 for DPB1. Besides the first cohort of some 670 subjects, a separate validation cohort made up of 90 to 150 different subjects was used. In a later analysis, previously published TCR beta repertoires from more than 500 donors were re-analyzed and high-resolution HLA genotyping was added so that TCR occurrence patterns could be studied. An earlier analysis of 587 of the donors used high-throughput TCR beta sequencing to judge whether each TCR beta V gene segment behaved as functional or pseudogenic. A later genetic analysis took genome-wide SNP genotypes for about 65% of the 666 donors and used that subset as a discovery cohort. Rather than using new phenotypic data, the later analysis identified candidate immune exposures from TCR beta sequences and from how often those sequences occurred across donors. Every repertoire in the discovery cohort had been generated on one and the same sequencing platform. High-throughput TCR immunosequencing, statistical association of individual TCRs with disease status, and machine learning were combined to predict cytomegalovirus infection status. Donor age, sex, ethnicity and CMV serostatus were compiled alongside the repertoire data. The study used immunosequencing to profile the T cell repertoires of around 600 subjects and linked those repertoires to cytomegalovirus serostatus. Roughly 300 gigabases of sequencing data and approximately 80 million unique TCR sequences were included in an early release covering around 600 HLA-typed donors. Across some 400 genotyped donors of the cohort, an average of about 220,000 unique TCR beta nucleotide sequences per donor were sequenced, and roughly a sixth of those sequences were non-productive. About five DR-DQ haplotypes were treated as single units for association and clustering because of strong linkage in the cohort. The genetic ancestry cluster associated with self-reported Caucasian donors included roughly four fifths of the roughly 380 genotyped donors. HLA typing covered class I and class II loci at four-digit resolution. The study was designed to test whether signatures of past pathogen exposure could be identified by cataloging public T cell receptors. Summary of the overall study and its limitations: For the cohort, immune exposure information was limited to CMV serostatus. In vitro tests confirmed that three of the cytomegalovirus-associated TCR beta chains recognize cytomegalovirus antigens. Because counts were too low, 15 to 20 rarely observed V segments, including chromosome 9 orphons, were left out of the earlier analysis of about 620 of the donors. The sequencing pipeline was judged likely to have produced a cluster of highly shared sequence variants as a technical artifact. A total of 150 to 200 TCR beta chains were listed by the study as associated with cytomegalovirus. Because HLA typing was missing for some donors at each locus, association tests included only the typed subset. In an earlier analysis of 587 of the donors, most TCR beta V segments appeared in productive rearrangements about 90% or about 30% of the time, broadly matching IMGT annotations. Only TCR beta chains were sequenced in this cohort, and the absence of alpha or paired-chain data limited detectable features. A later genetic analysis reported fewer N-insertions in productive TCRs among donors in an Asian-associated ancestry cluster than the roughly 720-donor mean. Specific HLA alleles were associated with 15,000 to 20,000 TCR beta sequences at a false discovery rate of 0.05 in a later analysis. A later analysis found that HLA-associated TCR beta chains were more clonally expanded and had lower generation probabilities than equally common non-associated chains. In a later analysis, TCR association rates were found to vary across HLA loci, with the most associated TCRs seen for DRB1 alleles and the fewest for HLA-C alleles. Across donors, most TCR sequences were observed very rarely, whereas some public TCRs were present in many individuals. In a later analysis, most CMV-associated TCR beta chains were found to appear HLA-restricted, with HLA associations seemingly driven largely by CMV exposure. When HLA alleles, especially DR and DQ, strongly co-occurred, attributing TCR associations to individual alleles was difficult. According to a later analysis, parvovirus B19, influenza, CMV and Epstein-Barr virus appeared linked to several top co-occurrence clusters. Because the 87-base-pair reads could not distinguish some IMGT-functional V segments, including TRBV6-2 and TRBV6-3, those segments were excluded. Correlated functional status among segregating V segments might reflect linkage disequilibrium, but an unknown experimental factor could not be ruled out. It was suggested by the authors that the approach could potentially be generalized to other disease states and immunological phenotypes. A further reported finding was that TCR beta sequences accurately predicted the HLA-A and HLA-B alleles for most subjects in the first cohort. V-gene and J-gene trimming of TCR beta chains was associated with a missense DCLRE1C variant in a later genetic analysis, and the association was replicated in an independent cohort. The presence/absence analyses assumed that sequencing depth was roughly uniform across donors, and that assumption may not be true. The classifier was reported to diagnose cytomegalovirus status with high specificity and sensitivity in both the original and validation cohorts.

Library preparation was by the immunoSEQ multiplex PCR assay. For the multiplex PCR, a mixture combining 60 forward primers for TCR Vbeta segments and 13 reverse primers for TCR Jbeta segments was used. The CDR3 region of rearranged TCR beta genes was amplified from genomic DNA with a multiplex PCR assay. Amplified TCR beta libraries were sequenced as 87-base-pair reads on the Illumina HiSeq System. As for the authors' bioinformatics: In a later analysis, some 80 million unique TCR beta chains were counted across the roughly 670 repertoires, and roughly 10 million of these chains were shared by at least two donors. Raw reads were error-corrected and collapsed into unique sequences with a nearest-neighbor algorithm that merged closely related sequences to remove PCR and sequencing errors. CDR3 sequences were aligned to IMGT reference sequences to assign V, D and J gene segments. For a sequence to be retained, a match of at least six nucleotides to both a V gene segment and a J gene segment was required. Rearrangements were classified as productive when the CDR3 lacked stop codons and remained in frame with V and J, and all other rearrangements were classified as non-productive. Following IMGT convention, CDR3 was defined as the stretch from the second conserved V-encoded cysteine up to the conserved J-encoded phenylalanine. Sequences without an unambiguous match to a single V gene segment were excluded from the earlier analysis of over 500 of the donors. An earlier analysis of several hundred of the donors called V segments functional above 56.7% productive rearrangements and segregating when the between-donor standard deviation exceeded 5%. To diagnose cytomegalovirus status from the catalog of TCR beta chain sequences, a statistical classification framework was built. A later analysis assigned V and J genes by comparing TCR nucleotide sequences with IMGT/GENE-DB human TR gene sequences. A later analysis assigned CDR3 sequences and most-parsimonious VDJ recombination scenarios with the TCRdist pipeline. In a later analysis, each TCR beta chain was defined by its CDR3 amino acid sequence together with its V-gene family, and reads lacking a unique V-gene family were excluded. As a way to deal with suspected cross-contamination and a sequencing artifact, a later analysis dropped 450 to 600 nucleotide sequences that were highly shared and had low generation probability. In a later analysis, a clonal expansion index for each public chain was calculated from normalized within-repertoire ranks of inferred template counts. In a later analysis, generation probabilities were computed using a VDJ recombination model fitted to out-of-frame rearrangements, and the results were checked against IGoR. In a later analysis, hypergeometric tests were used to score TCR-TCR, TCR-HLA and TCR-CMV co-occurrence, with a repertoire-size bias correction applied to TCR pairs. To estimate false discovery rates, a later analysis permuted the HLA or CMV assignments 20 times. In a later analysis, co-occurring TCRs were grouped with DBSCAN, and TCRdist sequence similarity was added when clustering was performed within HLA-allele-positive subsets. Repertoires with fewer than 30,000 or more than 120,000 public chains were left out of co-occurrence clustering, as were a handful of repertoires with anomalous nucleotide sharing. TCRdb re-hosts the immuneACCESS table, in-frame sequences only. Its copies lack some clones; in the studies checked, an unresolved V gene accounts for under half of them, and the cause for the rest is not known. The V and J calls and clone size are taken from that table; D and trimming were inferred from the DNA. The sample table lists about 120,000 clones, 70% to 85% of them with a count of one. About 5% of the sample rests with the top ten.

As to this clone: This clone's antigen is unknown. No base qualities exist here, and no much larger clone lies one base off it.

In total, about 650 healthy bone marrow donors made up the cohort. All cohort members were sampled while nominally healthy, although unrecorded immune exposures were likely present. The donor tested CMV seropositive, placing the donor among the 289 seropositive members of the cohort. Each donor provided a peripheral blood sample, and peripheral blood mononuclear cells were used for TCR beta sequencing. Genomic DNA was extracted from the blood cell samples with the Qiagen DNeasy Blood Extraction Kit. As encoded in the germline V gene, CDR1 is SGHNT while CDR2 is YENEEA. The CDR3 runs 13 residues from the cysteine to the phenylalanine. Only CDR3 DNA is held: 39 bases, read in frame from base 1. Trimming leaves V shorter by 5 bases and J shorter by 9 bases, with the junction holding 6 bases beyond the gene matches.

Specimen: PBMCs. The chain is made from TRBV11-3 and TRBJ2-1; a stretch of 8 junction bases matches TRBD2. This clonotype was obtained from a man aged 45-65 years in good health and CMV-seropositive. The CDR3 loop reads CASSQGLATEQFF. DNA sequence: TGTGCCAGCAGCCAAGGACTAGCCACTGAGCAGTTCTTC. Full variable domain (CDR3 extended with the reference TRBV11-3 and TRBJ2-1 proteins): EAGVVQSPRYKIIEKKQPVAFWCNPISGHNTLYWYLQNLGQGPELLIRYENEEAVDDSQLPKDRFSAERLKGVDSTLKIQPAELGDSAVYLCASSQGLATEQFFGPGTRLTVL.